This T cell receptor beta chain derives from a study of T-cell reconstitution after alpha-beta-depleted transplantation in children. Only a few counts were recorded for this clonotype. What it recognizes is unknown. TCRbeta library construction was performed incorporating unique molecular identifiers. One entry per CDR3 protein, called by TCRdb with MiXCR from the PCR reads. The sample records about 500,000 distinct CDR3 sequences, about 10% being singletons. Study-wide findings and caveats: The main origin of T-cell counts and diversity one year after transplant was newly produced T cells. Alpha-beta T cells present about two months after transplant were reported to originate from several hundred expanded graft clones. Elevated TCRbeta diversity at day 60 was traced, in some patients, to surviving recipient T cells and thymic progenitors.

After removal of 5 bases from V and 3 bases from J, the junction contained 7 bases not matched to a gene. Germline V gene sequence: CDR1 LNHNV, CDR2 YYDKDF (reference sequence). The CDR3 spans 15 residues. The chain joins TRBV15 to TRBJ2-1; TRBD2 aligns across 7 bases. The sequencing here drew on PBMCs, mostly from graft donor cells, taken 180 days after TCRalphabeta/CD19-depleted stem cell transplant. The clonotype originates from a female patient aged 2 to 10 who had a stem cell transplant for aplastic anemia, so the T cells may come from the graft donor. The CDR3 DNA sequence: TGTGCCACCAGCCTTACTAGCGCTTACTACAATGAGCAGTTCTTC. As protein: CATSLTSAYYNEQFF.